This is a list of T cell receptor beta chains from one sample in a study of CD8 T cells in Susac syndrome. TCRdb recomputed calls from the immunoSEQ multiplex PCR reads with MiXCR, one row per CDR3 protein. Among roughly 76,000 distinct CDR3 sequences, roughly 92% were seen once, and the ten largest hold 0.4% to 0.55%. The sample consisted of CD8+ T cells from PBMCs. The receptors come from a human donor with Susac syndrome. CDR3s include the opening cysteine and the closing phenylalanine or tryptophan. The order of the fields is J gene, V gene, clone size, D gene, CDR3 protein, CDR3 DNA. A D gene is named only where the DNA matches it firmly. Rows may omit the clone size; those that give it use once, few, many or a size class.

j_call: TRBJ2-7
v_call: TRBV6-5
clone_size: .
d_call: .
cdr3_aa: CASNEPGYEQYF
cdr3_nt: TGTGCCAGCAACGAGCCCGGGTACGAGCAGTACTTC

j_call: TRBJ1-3
v_call: TRBV13
clone_size: .
d_call: .
cdr3_aa: CASSVSGNTIYF
cdr3_nt: TGTGCCAGCAGTGTCTCTGGAAACACCATATATTTT

j_call: TRBJ2-1
v_call: TRBV5-1
clone_size: once
d_call: TRBD1
cdr3_aa: CASSLEAGTGYNEQFF
cdr3_nt: TGCGCCAGCAGCTTGGAAGCCGGGACAGGCTATAATGAGCAGTTCTTC

j_call: TRBJ2-7
v_call: TRBV13
clone_size: .
d_call: .
cdr3_aa: CASSSGLDWNEQYF
cdr3_nt: TGTGCCAGCAGCTCGGGCCTGGATTGGAACGAGCAGTACTTC

j_call: TRBJ1-2
v_call: TRBV7-9
clone_size: .
d_call: .
cdr3_aa: CASSLSGQHYGYTF
cdr3_nt: TGTGCCAGCAGCTTATCAGGGCAGCACTATGGCTACACCTTC

j_call: TRBJ2-7
v_call: TRBV29-1
clone_size: once
d_call: TRBD2
cdr3_aa: CSAWGGTSGFSYEQYF
cdr3_nt: TGCAGCGCATGGGGCGGGACTAGCGGATTCTCCTACGAGCAGTACTTC

j_call: TRBJ2-1
v_call: TRBV11-2
clone_size: .
d_call: .
cdr3_aa: CASKVLRGEQNEQFF
cdr3_nt: TGTGCCAGCAAGGTTTTGAGGGGCGAACAAAATGAGCAGTTCTTC

j_call: TRBJ2-2
v_call: TRBV7-9
clone_size: .
d_call: TRBD2
cdr3_aa: CASSPSGRAVAYTGELFF
cdr3_nt: TGTGCCAGCAGCCCCAGCGGGAGGGCCGTAGCGTACACCGGGGAGCTGTTTTTT

j_call: TRBJ1-2
v_call: TRBV19
clone_size: .
d_call: .
cdr3_aa: CASSSNRVSYGYTF
cdr3_nt: TGTGCCAGTAGTTCCAACAGGGTCTCCTATGGCTACACCTTC

j_call: TRBJ2-4
v_call: TRBV20-1
clone_size: once
d_call: .
cdr3_aa: CSARDRTALAKNIQYF
cdr3_nt: TGCAGTGCTAGAGATAGGACGGCCTTAGCCAAAAACATTCAGTACTTC

j_call: TRBJ1-2
v_call: TRBV29-1
clone_size: .
d_call: .
cdr3_aa: CSVERTASGYTF
cdr3_nt: TGCAGCGTTGAACGGACAGCTTCTGGCTACACCTTC

j_call: TRBJ1-2
v_call: TRBV15
clone_size: .
d_call: .
cdr3_aa: CATSTEGDYYGYTF
cdr3_nt: TGTGCCACCAGCACCGAGGGGGATTACTATGGCTACACCTTC

j_call: TRBJ1-1
v_call: TRBV3-1
clone_size: .
d_call: TRBD1
cdr3_aa: CASSPVQDKGAMNTEAFF
cdr3_nt: TGTGCCAGCAGCCCCGTACAAGACAAGGGGGCTATGAACACTGAAGCTTTCTTT

j_call: TRBJ1-6
v_call: TRBV29-1
clone_size: .
d_call: .
cdr3_aa: CSVARDNNSPLHF
cdr3_nt: TGCAGCGTTGCTAGAGATAATAATTCACCCCTCCACTTT

j_call: TRBJ2-7
v_call: TRBV4-2
clone_size: .
d_call: TRBD2
cdr3_aa: CASSQEYPGTSGGYSYEQYF
cdr3_nt: TGTGCCAGCAGCCAAGAGTACCCCGGGACTAGCGGGGGGTACTCCTACGAGCAGTACTTC

j_call: TRBJ2-1
v_call: TRBV28
clone_size: .
d_call: .
cdr3_aa: CASSLHPSSSYNEQFF
cdr3_nt: TGTGCCAGCAGTTTACACCCTAGCTCCTCCTACAATGAGCAGTTCTTC

j_call: TRBJ2-1
v_call: TRBV7-9
clone_size: .
d_call: .
cdr3_aa: CASSLDSFNEQFF
cdr3_nt: TGTGCCAGCAGCTTAGATAGTTTTAATGAGCAGTTCTTC

j_call: TRBJ2-2
v_call: TRBV2
clone_size: .
d_call: TRBD2
cdr3_aa: CASRSGRGGTGELFF
cdr3_nt: TGTGCCAGCCGGAGCGGGAGGGGCGGCACCGGGGAGCTGTTTTTT

j_call: TRBJ1-2
v_call: TRBV28
clone_size: .
d_call: .
cdr3_aa: CASSSPGSPNYGYTF
cdr3_nt: TGTGCCAGCAGTTCCCCCGGGTCACCTAACTATGGCTACACCTTC

j_call: TRBJ1-1
v_call: TRBV19
clone_size: .
d_call: .
cdr3_aa: CASSGEMNTEAFF
cdr3_nt: TGTGCCAGTAGTGGAGAGATGAACACTGAAGCTTTCTTT

j_call: TRBJ1-5
v_call: TRBV19
clone_size: .
d_call: .
cdr3_aa: CASSILVDSQPQHF
cdr3_nt: TGTGCCAGTAGTATTCTGGTTGACAGCCAGCCCCAGCATTTT

j_call: TRBJ2-7
v_call: TRBV27
clone_size: .
d_call: .
cdr3_aa: CASSTHVGGEQYF
cdr3_nt: TGTGCCAGCAGTACGCACGTCGGGGGCGAGCAGTACTTC

j_call: TRBJ2-5
v_call: TRBV3-1
clone_size: .
d_call: TRBD1
cdr3_aa: CASSQDLTGGETQYF
cdr3_nt: TGTGCCAGCAGCCAAGATTTGACAGGGGGAGAGACCCAGTACTTC

j_call: TRBJ2-3
v_call: TRBV7-6
clone_size: .
d_call: TRBD1
cdr3_aa: CASSLNLPRRGKADTQYF
cdr3_nt: TGTGCCAGCAGCTTAAATCTGCCTCGCAGGGGGAAGGCGGATACGCAGTATTTT

j_call: TRBJ2-4
v_call: TRBV4-1
clone_size: .
d_call: .
cdr3_aa: CASSPLWAKNIQYF
cdr3_nt: TGCGCCAGCAGCCCTTTGTGGGCCAAAAACATTCAGTACTTC

j_call: TRBJ2-1
v_call: TRBV5-6
clone_size: .
d_call: TRBD1
cdr3_aa: CASSYGQAGEQFF
cdr3_nt: TGTGCCAGCAGTTACGGACAGGCCGGTGAGCAGTTCTTC

j_call: TRBJ1-1
v_call: TRBV6-5
clone_size: .
d_call: .
cdr3_aa: CASNTPDEAFF
cdr3_nt: TGTGCCAGCAATACGCCTGATGAAGCTTTCTTT

j_call: TRBJ2-7
v_call: TRBV7-9
clone_size: .
d_call: .
cdr3_aa: CASSQPGSVYEQYF
cdr3_nt: TGTGCCAGCAGCCAACCAGGGTCGGTCTACGAGCAGTACTTC

j_call: TRBJ1-1
v_call: TRBV28
clone_size: .
d_call: .
cdr3_aa: CASSSPERYTEAFF
cdr3_nt: TGTGCCAGCAGTTCCCCGGAGCGTTACACTGAAGCTTTCTTT

j_call: TRBJ1-1
v_call: TRBV27
clone_size: .
d_call: .
cdr3_aa: CASSLSRGEVAFF
cdr3_nt: TGTGCCAGCAGTTTAAGCAGGGGAGAAGTAGCTTTCTTT

j_call: TRBJ1-4
v_call: TRBV20-1
clone_size: .
d_call: .
cdr3_aa: CSAISNGEKLFF
cdr3_nt: TGCAGTGCTATATCTAATGGGGAAAAACTGTTTTTT

j_call: TRBJ1-6
v_call: TRBV7-8
clone_size: .
d_call: .
cdr3_aa: CASSPNRVPYNSPLHF
cdr3_nt: TGTGCCAGCAGCCCGAACAGGGTACCCTATAATTCACCCCTCCACTTT

j_call: TRBJ2-1
v_call: TRBV6-5
clone_size: .
d_call: .
cdr3_aa: CASSYSGPTGLQFF
cdr3_nt: TGTGCCAGCAGTTACTCAGGCCCGACAGGACTGCAGTTCTTC

j_call: TRBJ2-5
v_call: TRBV27
clone_size: .
d_call: .
cdr3_aa: CASRLRETQYF
cdr3_nt: TGTGCCAGCAGACTAAGGGAGACCCAGTACTTC

j_call: TRBJ2-7
v_call: TRBV29-1
clone_size: .
d_call: TRBD1
cdr3_aa: CSVEEGTGGYEQYF
cdr3_nt: TGCAGCGTTGAAGAGGGGACAGGGGGGTACGAGCAGTACTTC

j_call: TRBJ2-1
v_call: TRBV4-2
clone_size: .
d_call: TRBD2
cdr3_aa: CASSQDPGRANHEQFF
cdr3_nt: TGTGCCAGCAGCCAAGACCCCGGGAGGGCTAATCATGAGCAGTTCTTC

j_call: TRBJ1-2
v_call: TRBV27
clone_size: once
d_call: .
cdr3_aa: CASRPPPTSDGFYGYTF
cdr3_nt: TGTGCCAGCAGGCCACCCCCCACCTCCGACGGATTCTATGGCTACACCTTC

j_call: TRBJ2-7
v_call: TRBV20-1
clone_size: .
d_call: .
cdr3_aa: CSGLANSYEQYF
cdr3_nt: TGCAGTGGCTTGGCAAACTCCTACGAGCAGTACTTC

j_call: TRBJ2-3
v_call: TRBV10-2
clone_size: .
d_call: .
cdr3_aa: CASSEADTQYF
cdr3_nt: TGCGCCAGCAGTGAGGCAGATACGCAGTATTTT

j_call: TRBJ2-7
v_call: TRBV6-2/TRBV6-3
clone_size: .
d_call: .
cdr3_aa: CASSRPGTFYEQYF
cdr3_nt: TGTGCCAGCAGCCGACCCGGGACATTCTACGAGCAGTACTTC